A single T cell receptor beta chain is shown here with its context. The record originates from a study of blood T cell repertoires in COVID-19. Study details: From the United States, Italy and Spain came samples of acute and convalescent COVID-19. In each case, the material was cDNA or gDNA derived from T cells, B-cell-depleted T cells, or PBMCs.

Per the study methods: Scientists estimated how many nucleated cells there were by amplifying reference gene primers. The table came from immunoSEQ multiplex PCR; TCRdb's copy has only in-frame clones and leaves some out. V and J calls and clone size are as listed in that table; D and trimming were resolved from the DNA. Of 65,000 to 85,000 clones listed, more than 65% were seen once; the top ten hold less than 6%. Trimming left V 6 bases short and J 2 bases short, with 11 bases between. The CDR3 runs to 13 residues. In germline, CDR1 is MNHEY, CDR2 SMNVEV (reference sequence). The TCR comes from a woman of 80 years or more with active or convalescent COVID-19. The sequencing input was peripheral blood. The gene calls are TRBV27 and TRBJ2-7; no definite D call. The CDR3 DNA follows: TGTGCCAGCAGGAGACTCGGAACCTACGAGCAGTACTTC. Encoded protein: CASRRLGTYEQYF.